This TCR beta chain was captured by sequencing in a study of Graves' ophthalmopathy and Graves' hyperthyroidism. Background on the study: Peripheral blood was gathered at first diagnosis, ahead of any treatment whatsoever.

Beta-chain TCR CDR3 regions were amplified from RNA transcripts. HTBI-primed first-round RT-PCR preceded second-round multiplex PCR. Using its own MiXCR run on the multiplex PCR reads, TCRdb lists one record per CDR3 protein. The sample includes more than 550,000 distinct CDR3 sequences, roughly 41% of them seen just once. Germline-derived CDR1 and CDR2 are LNHDA and SQIVND (reference sequence). J was trimmed by 7 bases and V by 7 bases; bases with no gene match: 10. The CDR3 extends over 15 amino acids. The chain uses TRBV19 and TRBJ1-6, with 7 bases fitting TRBD1. The material sequenced was peripheral blood. This TCR was recovered from an adult man with Graves' ophthalmopathy. Written as DNA, the CDR3 is TGTGCCAGTACCTCGACAGGGAGGTGGAATTCACCCCTCCACTTT. Encoded protein: CASTSTGRWNSPLHF.